Listed below are T cell receptor beta chains from one sample, sequenced in a study of blood T cells in healthy people across ages. TCRdb re-called the 5' RACE reads through MiXCR, storing one row per CDR3 protein. The table includes about 800,000 distinct CDR3 sequences, more than 20% detected once. In addition, the sample was reused for a study of T cells of mothers and their children.

The sequencing sample was made of blood. The source is a boy between 10 and 17 years old in good health. The CDR3 runs from the conserved cysteine through the conserved F or W. The D gene is left open where the match is weak. Where a row states a size, it is once, few, many or the class of an expanded clone; other rows omit it.

>12|few|TRBV30|NA|TRBJ2-7
CAWSDRQYEQYF
TGTGCCTGGAGTGACCGACAGTACGAGCAGTACTTC
>15|few|TRBV12-3/TRBV12-4|NA|TRBJ2-3
CASSLGWLGPDTQYF
TGTGCCAGCAGTTTAGGGTGGCTAGGACCAGATACGCAGTATTTT
>12|few|TRBV5-1|NA|TRBJ2-5
CASSTMGETQYF
TGCGCCAGCAGCACGATGGGGGAGACCCAGTACTTC
>15|few|TRBV20-1|NA|TRBJ1-2
CSARDRSQANYGYTF
TGCAGTGCTAGAGATCGTTCGCAAGCTAACTATGGCTACACCTTC
>15|NA|TRBV4-3|TRBD1|TRBJ2-7
CASSQGRTGPYEQYF
TGCGCCAGCAGCCAAGGTAGGACAGGGCCCTACGAGCAGTACTTC
>14|NA|TRBV7-6|TRBD2|TRBJ2-7
CASSLNGGISEQYF
TGTGCCAGCAGCTTAAACGGGGGGATATCCGAGCAGTACTTC
>13|many|TRBV7-9|NA|TRBJ2-3
CASSLLSTDTQYF
TGTGCCAGCAGCTTACTTAGCACAGATACGCAGTATTTT
>16|few|TRBV12-5|NA|TRBJ2-5
CASGSGAGGPQETQYF
TGTGCTAGTGGTTCGGGGGCAGGAGGACCCCAAGAGACCCAGTACTTC
>16|NA|TRBV7-3|TRBD2|TRBJ2-5
CASSLYGTSGGETQYF
TGTGCCAGCAGCTTATACGGGACTAGCGGGGGAGAGACCCAGTACTTC
>17|NA|TRBV20-1|TRBD2|TRBJ2-1
CSARVAGGALGYNEQFF
TGCAGTGCTAGAGTAGCGGGAGGGGCTTTAGGCTACAATGAGCAGTTCTTC
>16|NA|TRBV12-3/TRBV12-4|TRBD2|TRBJ2-1
CASSPLAGLIHNEQFF
TGTGCCAGCAGTCCGCTAGCGGGCCTTATACACAATGAGCAGTTCTTC
>16|NA|TRBV6-5|NA|TRBJ1-3
CASSYSNHVSGNTICF
TGTGCCAGCAGTTACTCGAATCACGTCTCTGGAAACACCATATGTTTT
>18|NA|TRBV12-3/TRBV12-4|TRBD2|TRBJ2-1
CASSSPEGLAGGSNEQFF
TGTGCCAGCAGTTCCCCGGAGGGACTAGCGGGAGGGAGCAATGAGCAGTTCTTC
>15|NA|TRBV4-3|TRBD2|TRBJ2-3
CASSQAAGGSDTQYF
TGCGCCAGCAGCCAAGCAGCGGGAGGGTCGGATACGCAGTATTTT
>15|NA|TRBV7-2|TRBD2|TRBJ2-1
CASSRATSGINEQFF
TGTGCCAGCAGCCGAGCTACTAGCGGGATTAATGAGCAGTTCTTC
>15|NA|TRBV11-1|NA|TRBJ2-5
CASSPKYSRAETQYF
TGTGCCAGCAGCCCAAAATACAGCCGAGCAGAGACCCAGTACTTC
>13|few|TRBV7-2|NA|TRBJ2-2
CASSLIRDGELFF
TGTGCCAGCAGCTTAATTCGGGACGGGGAGCTGTTTTTT
>15|few|TRBV7-9|TRBD2|TRBJ2-1
CASSLLTSGRNEQFF
TGTGCCAGCAGCTTATTGACTAGCGGGCGAAATGAGCAGTTCTTC
>14|NA|TRBV7-2|NA|TRBJ1-2
CASSFRGEYYGYTF
TGTGCCAGCAGCTTCCGGGGGGAGTACTATGGCTACACCTTC
>15|NA|TRBV15|NA|TRBJ1-1
CATSRDRGLGAEAFF
TGTGCCACCAGCAGAGATCGCGGGTTGGGGGCTGAAGCTTTCTTT
>15|few|TRBV20-1|NA|TRBJ1-6
CSARDYGGESSPLHF
TGCAGTGCTAGAGATTACGGCGGCGAGTCGTCACCCCTCCACTTT
>15|NA|TRBV3-1|NA|TRBJ2-7
CASSQDSRVLYEQYF
TGTGCCAGCAGCCAAGATTCGCGCGTCCTCTACGAGCAGTACTTC
>14|NA|TRBV6-5|NA|TRBJ1-6
CASSYRDEGFPLHF
TGTGCCAGCAGTTACAGGGACGAAGGTTTCCCCCTCCACTTT
>16|NA|TRBV5-1|NA|TRBJ1-2
CASSPGGPEVWYGYTF
TGCGCCAGCAGCCCGGGGGGCCCCGAAGTTTGGTATGGCTACACCTTC
>17|NA|TRBV20-1|NA|TRBJ2-6
CSARGRPGTRRANVLTF
TGCAGTGCTAGAGGCCGCCCCGGGACCCGGCGGGCCAACGTCCTGACTTTC
>15|NA|TRBV5-4|TRBD1|TRBJ2-5
CASSRDRVWEETQYF
TGTGCCAGCAGCCGTGACAGGGTATGGGAAGAGACCCAGTACTTC
>12|NA|TRBV2|NA|TRBJ1-1
CASTRANTEAFF
TGTGCCAGCACCAGGGCGAACACTGAAGCTTTCTTT